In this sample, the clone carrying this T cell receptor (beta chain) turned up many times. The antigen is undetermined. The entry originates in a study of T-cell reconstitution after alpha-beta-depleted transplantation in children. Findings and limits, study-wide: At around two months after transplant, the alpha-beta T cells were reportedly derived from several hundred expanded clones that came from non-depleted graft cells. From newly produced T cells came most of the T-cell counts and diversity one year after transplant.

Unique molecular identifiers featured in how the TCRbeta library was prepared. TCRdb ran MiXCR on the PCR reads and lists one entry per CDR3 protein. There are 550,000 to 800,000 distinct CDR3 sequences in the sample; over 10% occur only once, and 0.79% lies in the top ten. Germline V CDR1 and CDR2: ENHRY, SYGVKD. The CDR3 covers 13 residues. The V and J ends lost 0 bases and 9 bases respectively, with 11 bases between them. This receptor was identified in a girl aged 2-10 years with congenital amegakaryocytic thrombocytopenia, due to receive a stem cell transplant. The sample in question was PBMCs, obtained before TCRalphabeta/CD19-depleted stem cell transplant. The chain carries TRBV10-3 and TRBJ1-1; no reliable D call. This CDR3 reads CAISESLQVQAFF. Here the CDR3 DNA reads TGTGCCATCAGTGAGTCGTTGCAGGTACAAGCTTTCTTT.